This TCR beta chain is from a study of T cells after posttransplantation cyclophosphamide. This clone has at least ten counts. Assay: immunoSEQ multiplex PCR; the TCRdb copy retains only in-frame clones and omits some. This sample comprises over 25,000 clones, none seen once only. Source material: PBMCs. The TCR was taken from a woman aged 55-69 years in good health, CMV-negative, and a related stem cell transplant donor.

The CDR3 coding sequence is TGTGCCAGCAGCTTAGGTCCCCTCAATGAGCAGTTCTTC. Translating it yields CASSLGPLNEQFF. The chain couples TRBV11-3 to TRBJ2-1, with D unresolved. Germline CDR1 reads SGHNT; CDR2 reads YENEEA. This CDR3 has 13 amino acids. The V and J ends lost 1 base and 6 bases respectively, with 7 bases between them.